Described below is a single TCR beta chain sequence and its context. Its antigen is not identified. The data are from a study of regulatory T cells in long-lasting Graves disease. The study's findings and limits: Persistent patients had more shared public clonotypes (roughly 2,500) than new patients (just over 950).

Assembly of TCR beta libraries relied on iRepertoire HTBI primers together with Arm-PCR of CDR3 regions. TCRdb fed the multiplex PCR reads into MiXCR, producing one record per CDR3 protein. Found here are 400,000 to 450,000 distinct CDR3 sequences, 16% of them singletons; the top ten hold around a tenth. The V end was cut by 1 base, the J end by 6 bases, with 8 bases between. Per germline, CDR1 LGHDT and CDR2 YNNKEL (reference sequence). The CDR3 runs 13 residues. Time point defined: newly diagnosed GD, antithyroid drugs for less than 3 months. Construction of the TCR library relied on RNA isolated from PBMCs. The same sample was also used in a study of T cells in Graves' hyperthyroidism and ophthalmopathy.

The chain is built from TRBV3-1 and TRBJ2-3; D is undetermined. This TCR was recovered from a woman in her thirties with Graves disease. The sample in question was peripheral blood mononuclear cells (PBMCs), obtained at new diagnosis, from a patient treated with antithyroid drugs. The CDR3 DNA sequence: TGTGCCAGCAGCCAAGCCCTCGCGGATACGCAGTATTTT. Protein sequence: CASSQALADTQYF.